Described below is a single T cell receptor beta chain sequence and its context. The table lists this clone with a few counts. Its recognized antigen is unknown. Per-base quality was not reported, and no clone a single base away is much larger than it. These data come from a study of resident and recirculating memory T cells in vitiligo (dated by TCRdb to 2017 to 2018). Some background on the complete study: For TCR beta sequencing, each of a few stable vitiligo patients provided PBMCs along with epidermis taken by shave biopsy from two lesional and two nonlesional sites. Samples were homogenized without cell sorting just before genomic DNA extraction with the Qiagen DNeasy Blood & Tissue Kit. The goal of the human TCR beta sequencing was to check whether lesional vitiligo skin contained specific clones that differed from the clones found in nonlesional skin and blood. Beyond this particular receptor, the publication reports: By overlap and correlation analysis, no significant repertoire overlap was shown between biopsies, even within a single patient, except for each lesion compared with itself. Working out how much the T cell clones identified in the vitiligo lesions and the human Trm versus Tcm pools each contribute will require future mechanistic studies. TCR sequences were not shared across biopsy sites or across patients, which suggests that different T cell clones infiltrate different lesions, a pattern described as private specificity. Clonality was not the same from one vitiligo lesion to another, and no unique dominant TCR clone turned up.

TCR beta chains were amplified from genomic DNA with the immunoSEQ hsTCRB kit. TCR beta libraries were sequenced on an Illumina MiSeq instrument by the immunoSEQ service. The paper's data handling went like this. Repertoire data were analyzed with the immunoSEQ Analyzer. Here the immuneACCESS table is served through TCRdb, limited to in-frame sequences with V and J called. Missing clones are a known gap in these copies; in checked studies unresolved V genes cover under half, and the rest lacks a known reason. The V and J calls and the clone size are those of that table, but D and trimming were determined from the DNA. Across this sample there are 55,000 to 75,000 clones, with approximately 91% seen only once. Clones ranked in the top ten supply 4.9% of the sample. V ends up 5 bases short and J 9 bases short, with an unmatched junction base count of 3. The germline V gene (reference sequence) yields MNHEY for CDR1 and SMNVEV for CDR2. Including the terminal cysteine and phenylalanine, the CDR3 comprises 12 residues. The retained sequence is limited to the CDR3, 36 bases, with the frame set at the first base.

Vitiligo was considered stable when no change in lesions had been observed over the previous 6 months. To qualify as stable, patients additionally needed to show no confetti depigmentation, which is a clinical sign of active vitiligo. Anyone who had been treated within the previous three months was excluded from the study. PBMCs were isolated from heparinized blood by Ficoll density gradient centrifugation and were subsequently flash-frozen. The V gene is TRBV27 and the J gene is TRBJ2-1, with 8 middle bases fitting TRBD1. The sequence was obtained from a male donor with vitiligo. Sequencing was performed on blood. CDR3 sequence: CASSPQGAEQFF. The nucleotide sequence is given as TGTGCCAGCAGTCCGCAGGGGGCTGAGCAGTTCTTC.